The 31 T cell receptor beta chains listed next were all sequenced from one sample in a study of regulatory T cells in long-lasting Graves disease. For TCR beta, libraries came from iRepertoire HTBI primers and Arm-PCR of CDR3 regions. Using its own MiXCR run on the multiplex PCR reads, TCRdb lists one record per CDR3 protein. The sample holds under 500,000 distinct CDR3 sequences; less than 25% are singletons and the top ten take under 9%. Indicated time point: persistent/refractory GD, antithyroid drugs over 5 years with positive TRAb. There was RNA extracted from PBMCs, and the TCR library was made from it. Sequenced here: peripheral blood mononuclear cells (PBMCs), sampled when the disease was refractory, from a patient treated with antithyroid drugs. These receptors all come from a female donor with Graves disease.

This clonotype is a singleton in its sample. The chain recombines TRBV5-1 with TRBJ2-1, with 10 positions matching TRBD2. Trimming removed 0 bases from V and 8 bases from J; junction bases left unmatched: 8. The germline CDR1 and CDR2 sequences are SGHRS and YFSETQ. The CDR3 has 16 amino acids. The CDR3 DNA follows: TGCGCCAGCAGCTTGGTTAGCGGGAGGCGGTTGTATGAGCAGTTCTTC. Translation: CASSLVSGRRLYEQFF.

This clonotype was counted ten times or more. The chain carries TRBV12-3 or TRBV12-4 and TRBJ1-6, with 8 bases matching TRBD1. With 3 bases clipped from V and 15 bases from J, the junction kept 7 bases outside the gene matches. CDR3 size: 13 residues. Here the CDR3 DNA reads TGTGCCAGCAGTTTCACGGACAGGGCCCACCTCCACTTT. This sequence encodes CASSFTDRAHLHF.

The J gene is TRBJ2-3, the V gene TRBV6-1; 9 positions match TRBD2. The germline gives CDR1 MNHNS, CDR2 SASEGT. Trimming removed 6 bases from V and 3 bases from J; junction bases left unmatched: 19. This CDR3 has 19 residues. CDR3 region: CASRFRSLASGISTDTQYF. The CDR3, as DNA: TGTGCCAGCAGGTTTCGTAGCTTGGCTAGCGGGATTAGTACAGATACGCAGTATTTT.

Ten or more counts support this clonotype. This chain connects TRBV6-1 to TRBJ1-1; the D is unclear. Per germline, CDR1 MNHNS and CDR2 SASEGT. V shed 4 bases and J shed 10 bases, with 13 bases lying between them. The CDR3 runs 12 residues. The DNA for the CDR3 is TGTGCCAGCAGTGCGGGTTCTCAAAGAGCTTTCTTT. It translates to CASSAGSQRAFF.

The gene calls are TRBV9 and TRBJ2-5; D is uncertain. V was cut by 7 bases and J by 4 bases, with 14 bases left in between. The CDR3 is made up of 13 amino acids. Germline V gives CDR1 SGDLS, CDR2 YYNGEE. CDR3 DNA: TGTGCCAGCGGTACTCCGAATGTAGAGACCCAGTACTTC. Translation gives CASGTPNVETQYF.

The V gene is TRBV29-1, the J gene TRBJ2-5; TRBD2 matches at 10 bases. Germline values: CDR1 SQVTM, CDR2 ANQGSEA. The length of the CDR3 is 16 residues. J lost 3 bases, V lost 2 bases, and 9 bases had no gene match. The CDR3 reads CSVEYRSLAGEETQYF. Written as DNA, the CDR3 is TGCAGCGTTGAATATCGATCCCTAGCGGGAGAAGAGACCCAGTACTTC.

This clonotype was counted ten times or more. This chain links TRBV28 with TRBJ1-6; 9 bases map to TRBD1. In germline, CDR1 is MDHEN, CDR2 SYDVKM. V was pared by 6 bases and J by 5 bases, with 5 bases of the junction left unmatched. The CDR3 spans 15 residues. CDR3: CASRSWTGDNSPLHF. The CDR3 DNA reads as TGTGCCAGCAGGTCGTGGACAGGGGATAATTCACCCCTCCACTTT. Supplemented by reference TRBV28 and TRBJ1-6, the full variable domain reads DVKVTQSSRYLVKRTGEKVFLECVQDMDHENMFWYRQDPGLGLRLIYFSYDVKMKEKGDIPEGYSVSREKKERFSLILESASTNQTSMYLCASRSWTGDNSPLHFGNGTRLTVT.

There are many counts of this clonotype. CDR3 loop: CASSLSTRGTEAFF. CDR3 nucleotide sequence: TGTGCCAGCAGTTTATCCACCCGGGGCACTGAAGCTTTCTTT. The V gene is TRBV28, the J gene TRBJ1-1; D is undetermined. V was trimmed by 1 base and J by 4 bases, leaving 10 bases between them. The CDR3 extends over 14 amino acids. The germline gives CDR1 MDHEN, CDR2 SYDVKM.

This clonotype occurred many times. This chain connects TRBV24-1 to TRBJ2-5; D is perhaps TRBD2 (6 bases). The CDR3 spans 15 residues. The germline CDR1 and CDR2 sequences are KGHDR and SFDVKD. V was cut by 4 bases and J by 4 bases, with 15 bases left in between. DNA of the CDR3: TGTGCCACCAGTGAGAGGGGTCGGAGGGGAGAGACCCAGTACTTC. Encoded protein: CATSERGRRGETQYF.

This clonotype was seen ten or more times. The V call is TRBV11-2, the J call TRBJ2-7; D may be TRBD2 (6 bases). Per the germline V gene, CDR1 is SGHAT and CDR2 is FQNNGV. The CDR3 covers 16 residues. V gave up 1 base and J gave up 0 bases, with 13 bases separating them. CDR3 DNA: TGTGCCAGCAGCTTAGGGGTCGGGACTGTCTCCTACGAGCAGTACTTC. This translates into CASSLGVGTVSYEQYF.

CDR3 sequence: CATSTLGKKTPHYEQYF. The CDR3 DNA reads as TGTGCCACCAGCACCTTGGGGAAGAAAACTCCCCACTACGAGCAGTACTTC. This chain joins TRBV15 and TRBJ2-7; the D is unclear. Between the trimmed V and J ends, which lost 4 bases and 3 bases, there was a span of 22 bases. This CDR3 is 17 amino acids long. Per the germline V gene, CDR1 is LNHNV and CDR2 is YYDKDF (reference sequence).

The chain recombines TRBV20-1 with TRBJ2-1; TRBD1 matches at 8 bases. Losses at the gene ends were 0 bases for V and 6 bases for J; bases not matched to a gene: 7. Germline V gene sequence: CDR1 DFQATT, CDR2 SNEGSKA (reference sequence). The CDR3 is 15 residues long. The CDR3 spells CSARDLGTGSNEQFF. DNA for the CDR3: TGCAGTGCTAGAGATTTGGGGACAGGCTCCAATGAGCAGTTCTTC.

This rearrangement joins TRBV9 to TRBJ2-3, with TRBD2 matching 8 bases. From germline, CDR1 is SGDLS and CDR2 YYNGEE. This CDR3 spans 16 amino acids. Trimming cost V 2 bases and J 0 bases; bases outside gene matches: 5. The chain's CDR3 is CASSVKPSGSTDTQYF. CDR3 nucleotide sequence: TGTGCCAGCAGCGTTAAGCCTAGCGGGAGCACAGATACGCAGTATTTT.

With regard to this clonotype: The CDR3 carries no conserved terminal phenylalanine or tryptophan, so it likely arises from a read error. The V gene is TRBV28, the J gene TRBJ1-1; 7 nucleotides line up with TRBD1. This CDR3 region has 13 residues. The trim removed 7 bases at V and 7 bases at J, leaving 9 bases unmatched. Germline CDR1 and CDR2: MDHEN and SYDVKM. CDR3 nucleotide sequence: TGTGCCAGCATTAGAGGGGGCGACTTTGAAGCTTTCTCT. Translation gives CASIRGGDFEAFS.

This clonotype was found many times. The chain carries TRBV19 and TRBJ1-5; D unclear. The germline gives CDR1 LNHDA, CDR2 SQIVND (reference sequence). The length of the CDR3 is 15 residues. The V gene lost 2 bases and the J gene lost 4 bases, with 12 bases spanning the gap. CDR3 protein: CASSILTTGNQPQHF. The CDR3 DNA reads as TGTGCCAGTAGTATATTGACCACGGGGAATCAGCCCCAGCATTTT.

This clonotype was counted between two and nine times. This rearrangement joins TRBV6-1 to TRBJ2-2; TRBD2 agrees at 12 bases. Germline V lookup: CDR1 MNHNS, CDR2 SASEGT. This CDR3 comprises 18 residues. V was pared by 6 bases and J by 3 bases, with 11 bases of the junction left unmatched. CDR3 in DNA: TGTGCCAGCAGCGGACTAGCGGGATCGGAGTCGGACACCGGGGAGCTGTTTTTT. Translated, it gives CASSGLAGSESDTGELFF.

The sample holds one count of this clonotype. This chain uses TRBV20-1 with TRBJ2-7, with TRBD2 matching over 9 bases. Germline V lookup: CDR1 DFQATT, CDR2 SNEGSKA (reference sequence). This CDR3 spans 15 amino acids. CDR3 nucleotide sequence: TGCAGCACCTTCGGGGCGGGAGGGCCTTATACGAAGCAGTACTTC. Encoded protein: CSTFGAGGPYTKQYF.

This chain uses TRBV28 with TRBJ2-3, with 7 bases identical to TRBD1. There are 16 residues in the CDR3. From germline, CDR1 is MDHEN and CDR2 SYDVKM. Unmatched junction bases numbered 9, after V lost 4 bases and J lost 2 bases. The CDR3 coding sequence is TGTGCCAGCAGTTCCACAGGGGCAACCCTCACAGATACGCAGTATTTT. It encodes CASSSTGATLTDTQYF.

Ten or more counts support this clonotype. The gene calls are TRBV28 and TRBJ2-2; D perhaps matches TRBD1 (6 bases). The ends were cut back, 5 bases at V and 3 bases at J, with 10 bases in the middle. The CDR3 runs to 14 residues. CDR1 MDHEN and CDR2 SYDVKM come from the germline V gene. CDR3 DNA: TGTGCCAGCAGTATGACAGGAGACACCGGGGAGCTGTTTTTT. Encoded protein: CASSMTGDTGELFF.

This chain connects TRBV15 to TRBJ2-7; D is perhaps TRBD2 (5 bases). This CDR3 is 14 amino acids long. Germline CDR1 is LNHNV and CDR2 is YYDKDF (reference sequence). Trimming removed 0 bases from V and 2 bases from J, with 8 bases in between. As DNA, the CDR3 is TGTGCCACCAGCAGAGAAGCCGGGACCTACGAGCAGTACTTC. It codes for CATSREAGTYEQYF. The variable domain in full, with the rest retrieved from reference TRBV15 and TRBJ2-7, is DAMVIQNPRYQVTQFGKPVTLSCSQTLNHNVMYWYQQKSSQAPKLLFHYYDKDFNNEADTPDNFQSRRPNTSFCFLDIRSPGLGDTAMYLCATSREAGTYEQYFGPGTRLTVT.

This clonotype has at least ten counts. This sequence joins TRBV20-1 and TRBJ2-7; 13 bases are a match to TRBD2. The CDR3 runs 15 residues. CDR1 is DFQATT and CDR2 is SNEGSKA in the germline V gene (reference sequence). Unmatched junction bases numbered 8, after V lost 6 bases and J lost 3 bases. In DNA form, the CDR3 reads TGCAGTGCCACCGGGACTAGCGGGATCCACTACGAGCAGTACTTC. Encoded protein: CSATGTSGIHYEQYF.

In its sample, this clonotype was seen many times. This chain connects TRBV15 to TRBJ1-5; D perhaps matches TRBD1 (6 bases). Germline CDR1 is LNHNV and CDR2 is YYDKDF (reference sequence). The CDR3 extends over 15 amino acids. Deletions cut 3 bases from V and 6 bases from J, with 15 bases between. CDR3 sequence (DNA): TGTGCCACCAGCAGGATACAGGGAACGGGTCAGCCCCAGCATTTT. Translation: CATSRIQGTGQPQHF.

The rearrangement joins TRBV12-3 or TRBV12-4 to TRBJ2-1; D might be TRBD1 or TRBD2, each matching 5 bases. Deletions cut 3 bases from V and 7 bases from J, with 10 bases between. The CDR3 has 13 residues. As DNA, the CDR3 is TGTGCCAGCAGTTTCGGGACGCTAAATGAGCAGTTCTTC. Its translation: CASSFGTLNEQFF.

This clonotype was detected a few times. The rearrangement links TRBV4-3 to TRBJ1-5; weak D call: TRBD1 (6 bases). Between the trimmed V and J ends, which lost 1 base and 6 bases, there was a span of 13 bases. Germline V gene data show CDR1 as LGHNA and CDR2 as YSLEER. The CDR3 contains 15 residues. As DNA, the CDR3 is TGCGCCAGCAGCCAAGGGGCAGGGGAAGGTCAGCCCCAGCATTTT. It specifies CASSQGAGEGQPQHF.

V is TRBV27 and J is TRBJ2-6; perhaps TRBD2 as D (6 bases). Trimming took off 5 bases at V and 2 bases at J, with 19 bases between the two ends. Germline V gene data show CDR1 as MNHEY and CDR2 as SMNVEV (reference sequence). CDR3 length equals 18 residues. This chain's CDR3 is CASSQKTGLLPGANVLTF. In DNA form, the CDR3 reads TGTGCCAGCAGTCAAAAGACGGGACTTCTGCCTGGGGCCAACGTCCTGACTTTC.

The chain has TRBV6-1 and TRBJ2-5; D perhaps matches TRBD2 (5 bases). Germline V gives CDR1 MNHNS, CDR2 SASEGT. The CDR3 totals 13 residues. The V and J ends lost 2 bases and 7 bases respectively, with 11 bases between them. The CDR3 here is CASSEKRVGTQYF. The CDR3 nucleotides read TGTGCCAGCAGTGAAAAGAGGGTGGGGACCCAGTACTTC.

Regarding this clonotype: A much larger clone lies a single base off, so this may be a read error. CDR3 protein: CASNLSDSNQPQHF. In nucleotides, the CDR3 is TGTGCCAGCAATTTATCTGATAGCAATCAGCCCCAGCATTTT. The chain couples TRBV28 to TRBJ1-5; no clear D gene. The CDR3 has 14 residues. Germline values: CDR1 MDHEN, CDR2 SYDVKM.

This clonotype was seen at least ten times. The CDR3: CASSLLQGATTEAFF. The CDR3, as DNA: TGTGCCAGCAGCTTACTACAGGGGGCAACGACTGAAGCTTTCTTT. This chain joins TRBV7-2 and TRBJ1-1; 9 bases fit TRBD1. J lost 5 bases, V lost 2 bases, and 6 bases had no gene match. Germline CDR1 SGHTA, CDR2 FQGNSA. The CDR3 sequence is 15 residues long.

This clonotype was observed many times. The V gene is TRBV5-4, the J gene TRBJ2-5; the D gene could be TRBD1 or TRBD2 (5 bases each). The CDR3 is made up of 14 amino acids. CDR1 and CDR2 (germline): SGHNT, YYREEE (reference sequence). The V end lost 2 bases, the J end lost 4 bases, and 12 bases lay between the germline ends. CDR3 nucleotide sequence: TGTGCCAGCAGCTTTACCGGGACCAGAGAGACCCAGTACTTC. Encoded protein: CASSFTGTRETQYF.

CDR3 loop: CASSYPLAELFF. The CDR3 bases are TGTGCCAGCAGTTATCCCTTAGCGGAGCTGTTTTTT. The rearrangement links TRBV6-5 to TRBJ2-2; D not resolved. The length of the CDR3 is 12 residues. The germline V gene has CDR1 MNHEY and CDR2 SVGAGI. V was shortened by 3 bases and J by 10 bases, with 9 bases between the two germline ends.

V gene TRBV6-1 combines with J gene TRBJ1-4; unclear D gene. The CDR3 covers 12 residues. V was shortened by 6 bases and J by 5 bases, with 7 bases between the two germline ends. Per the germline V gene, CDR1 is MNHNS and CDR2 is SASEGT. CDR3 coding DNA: TGTGCCAGCAGGGCCTGGAATGAAAAACTGTTTTTT. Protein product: CASRAWNEKLFF.